In its sample, the clone carrying this TCR beta chain was seen once. Sequenced by immunoSEQ multiplex PCR; TCRdb stores in-frame clones only, minus some. The table records roughly 2,000,000 clones, 93% of them present only once. The CDR3 spans 15 residues. CDR1 and CDR2 (germline): SEHNR, FQNEAQ (reference sequence). V lost 3 bases and J lost 6, with 17 bases in between. The data belong to a study of shared clonotypes between healthy human individuals. Terminally differentiated effector memory CD45RA+ cells were excluded by CCR7 positive selection of CD45RO-negative cells. The rearrangement uses TRBV7-9 and TRBJ1-1; D may be TRBD1 (5 bases). The sample consisted of naive CD8+ T cells from PBMCs. The receptor's source is a man aged 18-30 years in good health. Some clones in this sample may be carry-over from other donors' samples. The CDR3 nucleotides read TGTGCCAGCAGCTTTAGGGACTCTGACCGTTCTGAAGCTTTCTTT. Its translation is CASSFRDSDRSEAFF.